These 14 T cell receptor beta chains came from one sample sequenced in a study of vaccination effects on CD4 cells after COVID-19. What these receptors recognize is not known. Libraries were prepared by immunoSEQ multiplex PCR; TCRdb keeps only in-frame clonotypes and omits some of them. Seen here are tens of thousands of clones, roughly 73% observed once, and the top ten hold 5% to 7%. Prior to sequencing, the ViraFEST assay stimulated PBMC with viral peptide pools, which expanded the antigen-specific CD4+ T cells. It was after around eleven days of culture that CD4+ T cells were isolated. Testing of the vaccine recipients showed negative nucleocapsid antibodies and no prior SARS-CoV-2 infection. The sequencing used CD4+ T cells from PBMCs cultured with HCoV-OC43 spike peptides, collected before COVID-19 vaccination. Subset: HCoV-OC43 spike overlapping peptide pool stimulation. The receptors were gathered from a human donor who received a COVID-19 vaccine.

CDR3 amino acids: CASSFGTGAPTEAFF. DNA for the CDR3: TGCGCCAGCAGCTTCGGGACAGGGGCGCCCACTGAAGCTTTCTTT. This rearrangement joins TRBV5-1 to TRBJ1-1; 10 nucleotides agree with TRBD1. The CDR3 length is 15 residues. V trimming: 2 bases; J trimming: 4 bases; junction bases outside the gene matches: 5. Germline CDR1 is SGHRS and CDR2 is YFSETQ.

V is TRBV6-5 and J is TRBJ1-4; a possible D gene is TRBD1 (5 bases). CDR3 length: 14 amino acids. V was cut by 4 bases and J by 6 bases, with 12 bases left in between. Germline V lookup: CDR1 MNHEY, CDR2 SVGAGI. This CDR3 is CASSLRGLDEKLFF. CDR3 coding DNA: TGTGCCAGCAGTTTAAGGGGCTTGGATGAAAAACTGTTTTTT.

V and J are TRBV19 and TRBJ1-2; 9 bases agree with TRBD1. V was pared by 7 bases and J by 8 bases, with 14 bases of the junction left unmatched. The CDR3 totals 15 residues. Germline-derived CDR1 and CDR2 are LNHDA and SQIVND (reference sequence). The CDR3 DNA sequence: TGTGCCAGTACCGACCCCGGGACAGGGATCGGCGGCTACACCTTC. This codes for CASTDPGTGIGGYTF.

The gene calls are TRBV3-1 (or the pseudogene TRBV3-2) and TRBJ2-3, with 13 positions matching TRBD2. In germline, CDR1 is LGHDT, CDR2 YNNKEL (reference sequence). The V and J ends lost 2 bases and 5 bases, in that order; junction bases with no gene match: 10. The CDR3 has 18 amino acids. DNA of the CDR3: TGTGCCAGCAGCCAACAAATTGGACTAGCGGGGGTAGGAGATACGCAGTATTTT. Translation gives CASSQQIGLAGVGDTQYF.

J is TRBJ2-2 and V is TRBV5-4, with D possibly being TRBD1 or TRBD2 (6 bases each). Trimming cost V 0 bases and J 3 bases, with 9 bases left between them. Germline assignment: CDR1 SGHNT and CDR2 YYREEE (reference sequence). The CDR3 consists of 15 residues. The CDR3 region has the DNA TGTGCCAGCAGCTTGGCGGGGGCCTACACCGGGGAGCTGTTTTTT. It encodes CASSLAGAYTGELFF.

The CDR3 loop reads CSVSGTTSEKLFF. The CDR3 DNA follows: TGCAGCGTTAGTGGGACAACGAGTGAAAAACTGTTTTTT. The rearrangement links TRBV29-1 to TRBJ1-4, with D tentatively TRBD1 (6 bases). Germline-derived CDR1 and CDR2 are SQVTM and ANQGSEA. Trimming removed 5 bases at V and 7 bases at J, with 14 bases between. The CDR3 consists of 13 residues.

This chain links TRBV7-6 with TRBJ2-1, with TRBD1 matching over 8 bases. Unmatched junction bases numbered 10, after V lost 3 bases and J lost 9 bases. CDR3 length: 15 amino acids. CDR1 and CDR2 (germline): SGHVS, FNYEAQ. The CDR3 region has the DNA TGTGCCAGCAGCTTTCTGGACAGGGAAATCGGTGAGCAGTTCTTC. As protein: CASSFLDREIGEQFF.

The CDR3 loop is CASRSRGGTNTDTQYF. The CDR3 DNA reads TGTGCCAGTAGATCAAGGGGGGGGACGAACACAGATACGCAGTATTTT. The V and J genes are TRBV19 and TRBJ2-3, with TRBD2 as a possible D gene (7 bases). This CDR3 is 16 amino acids long. The V gene's germline CDR1 is LNHDA and CDR2 SQIVND (reference sequence). Trimming cost V 6 bases and J 2 bases, with 18 bases left between them.

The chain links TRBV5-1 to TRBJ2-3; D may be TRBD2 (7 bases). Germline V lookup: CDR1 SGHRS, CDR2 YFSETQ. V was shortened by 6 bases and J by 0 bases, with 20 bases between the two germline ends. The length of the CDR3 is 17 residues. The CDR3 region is CASNQGGAKSSTDTQYF. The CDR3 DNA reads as TGCGCCAGCAATCAAGGGGGGGCGAAATCTAGCACAGATACGCAGTATTTT.

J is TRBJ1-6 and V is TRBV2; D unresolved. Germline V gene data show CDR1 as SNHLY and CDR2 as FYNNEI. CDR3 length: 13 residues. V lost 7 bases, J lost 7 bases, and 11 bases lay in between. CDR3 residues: CASTRNGNSPLHF. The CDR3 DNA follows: TGTGCCAGCACCAGGAATGGGAATTCACCCCTCCACTTT.

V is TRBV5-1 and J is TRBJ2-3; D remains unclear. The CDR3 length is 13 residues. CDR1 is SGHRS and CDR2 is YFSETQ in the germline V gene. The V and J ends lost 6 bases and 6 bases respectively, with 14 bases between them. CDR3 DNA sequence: TGCGCCAGCACCCCTTCGCGGTACGATACGCAGTATTTT. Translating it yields CASTPSRYDTQYF. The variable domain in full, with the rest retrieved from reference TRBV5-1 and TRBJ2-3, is KAGVTQTPRYLIKTRGQQVTLSCSPISGHRSVSWYQQTPGQGLQFLFEYFSETQRNKGNFPGRFSGRQFSNSRSEMNVSTLELGDSALYLCASTPSRYDTQYFGPGTRLTVL.

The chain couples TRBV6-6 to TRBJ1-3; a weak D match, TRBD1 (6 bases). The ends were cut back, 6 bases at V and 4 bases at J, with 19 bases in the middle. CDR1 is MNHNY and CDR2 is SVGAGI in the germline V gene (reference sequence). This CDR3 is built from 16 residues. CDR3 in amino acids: CASSLTQGLGGNTIYF. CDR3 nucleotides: TGTGCCAGCAGCCTGACACAGGGACTTGGAGGAAACACCATATATTTT.

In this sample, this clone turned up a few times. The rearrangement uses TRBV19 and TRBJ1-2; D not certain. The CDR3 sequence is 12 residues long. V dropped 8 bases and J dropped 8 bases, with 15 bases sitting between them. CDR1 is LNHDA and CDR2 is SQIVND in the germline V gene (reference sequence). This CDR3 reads CASGWGSVGYTF. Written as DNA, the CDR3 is TGTGCCAGTGGTTGGGGATCGGTAGGCTACACCTTC.

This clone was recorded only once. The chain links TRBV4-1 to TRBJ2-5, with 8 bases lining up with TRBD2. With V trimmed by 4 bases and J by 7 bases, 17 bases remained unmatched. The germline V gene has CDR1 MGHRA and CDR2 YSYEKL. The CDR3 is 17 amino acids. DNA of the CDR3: TGCGCCAGCAGCCTGCATCAACGGGGGGGTGTTCCGGGGACCCAGTACTTC. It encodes CASSLHQRGGVPGTQYF.